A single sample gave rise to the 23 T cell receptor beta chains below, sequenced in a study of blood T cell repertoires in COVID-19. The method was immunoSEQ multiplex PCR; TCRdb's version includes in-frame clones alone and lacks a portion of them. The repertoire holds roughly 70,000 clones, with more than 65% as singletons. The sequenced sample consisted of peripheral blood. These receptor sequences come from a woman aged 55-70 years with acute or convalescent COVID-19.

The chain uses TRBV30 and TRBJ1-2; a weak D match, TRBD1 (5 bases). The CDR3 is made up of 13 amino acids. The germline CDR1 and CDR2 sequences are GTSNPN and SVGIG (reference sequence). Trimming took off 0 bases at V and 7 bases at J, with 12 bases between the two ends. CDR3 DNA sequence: TGTGCCTGGAGTGTACCCGGGGGGTTTGGCTACACCTTC. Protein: CAWSVPGGFGYTF.

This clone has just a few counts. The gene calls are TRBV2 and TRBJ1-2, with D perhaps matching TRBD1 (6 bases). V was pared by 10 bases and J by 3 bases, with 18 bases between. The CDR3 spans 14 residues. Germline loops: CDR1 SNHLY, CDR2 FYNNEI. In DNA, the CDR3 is TGTGCCATCCAGGGGCGGGGGCTTTACTATGGCTACACCTTC. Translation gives CAIQGRGLYYGYTF.

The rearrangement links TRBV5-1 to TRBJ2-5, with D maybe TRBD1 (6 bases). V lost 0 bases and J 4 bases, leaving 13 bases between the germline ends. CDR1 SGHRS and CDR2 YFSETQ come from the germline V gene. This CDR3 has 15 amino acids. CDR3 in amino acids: CASSLAGPRGETQYF. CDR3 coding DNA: TGCGCCAGCAGCTTGGCCGGGCCCAGGGGAGAGACCCAGTACTTC. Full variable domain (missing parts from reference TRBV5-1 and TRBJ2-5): KAGVTQTPRYLIKTRGQQVTLSCSPISGHRSVSWYQQTPGQGLQFLFEYFSETQRNKGNFPGRFSGRQFSNSRSEMNVSTLELGDSALYLCASSLAGPRGETQYFGPGTRLLVL.

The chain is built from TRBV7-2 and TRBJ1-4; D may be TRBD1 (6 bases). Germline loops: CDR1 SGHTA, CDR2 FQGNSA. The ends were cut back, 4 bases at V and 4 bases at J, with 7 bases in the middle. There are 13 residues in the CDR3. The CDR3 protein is CASSSRGNEKLFF. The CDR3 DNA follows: TGTGCCAGCAGCTCCAGGGGTAATGAAAAACTGTTTTTT.

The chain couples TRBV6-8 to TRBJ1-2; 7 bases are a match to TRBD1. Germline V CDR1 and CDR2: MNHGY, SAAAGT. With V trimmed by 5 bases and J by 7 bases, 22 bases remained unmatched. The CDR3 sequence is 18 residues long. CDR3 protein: CASSPTMISLEDRAGYTF. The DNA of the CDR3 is TGTGCCAGCAGTCCTACCATGATTTCCCTCGAAGACAGGGCTGGCTACACCTTC.

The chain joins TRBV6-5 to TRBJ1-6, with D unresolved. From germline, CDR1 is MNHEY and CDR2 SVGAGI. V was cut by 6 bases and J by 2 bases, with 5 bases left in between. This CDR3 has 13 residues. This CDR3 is CASSETYNSPLHF. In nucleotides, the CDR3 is TGTGCCAGCAGCGAGACCTATAATTCACCCCTCCACTTT.

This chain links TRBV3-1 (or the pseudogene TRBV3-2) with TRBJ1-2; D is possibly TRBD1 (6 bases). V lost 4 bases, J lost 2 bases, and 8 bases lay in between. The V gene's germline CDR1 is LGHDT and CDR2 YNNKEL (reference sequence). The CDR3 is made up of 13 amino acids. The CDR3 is CASSPGQNYGYTF. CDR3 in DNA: TGTGCCAGCAGCCCAGGACAGAACTATGGCTACACCTTC.

In DNA form, the CDR3 reads TGTGCCAGCAGGATGGGGACAGGGTACGAGCAGTACTTC. It translates to CASRMGTGYEQYF. The chain recombines TRBV6-5 with TRBJ2-7, with 9 bases fitting TRBD1. The CDR3 is made up of 13 amino acids. V gave up 6 bases and J gave up 4 bases; unmatched junction bases: 4. Per the germline V gene, CDR1 is MNHEY and CDR2 is SVGAGI.

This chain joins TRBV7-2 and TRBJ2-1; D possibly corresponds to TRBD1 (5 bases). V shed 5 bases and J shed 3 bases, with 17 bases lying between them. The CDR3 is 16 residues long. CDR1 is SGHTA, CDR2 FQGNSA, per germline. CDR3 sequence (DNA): TGTGCCAGCAGCGAACTTGGACACGTAGTCTACAATGAGCAGTTCTTC. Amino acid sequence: CASSELGHVVYNEQFF.

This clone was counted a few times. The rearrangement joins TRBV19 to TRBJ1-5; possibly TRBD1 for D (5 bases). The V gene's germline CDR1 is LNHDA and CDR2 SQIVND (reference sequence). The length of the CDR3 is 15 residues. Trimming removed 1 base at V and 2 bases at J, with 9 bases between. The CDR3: CASSIGRVGNQPQHF. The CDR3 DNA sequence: TGTGCCAGTAGTATAGGCAGGGTGGGCAATCAGCCCCAGCATTTT.

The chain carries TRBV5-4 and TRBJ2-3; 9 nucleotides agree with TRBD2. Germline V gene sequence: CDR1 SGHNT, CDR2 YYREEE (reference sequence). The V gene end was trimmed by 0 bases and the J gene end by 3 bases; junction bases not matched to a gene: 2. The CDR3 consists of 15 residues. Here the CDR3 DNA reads TGTGCCAGCAGCTTGGATAGCGGGGGTACAGATACGCAGTATTTT. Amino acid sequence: CASSLDSGGTDTQYF. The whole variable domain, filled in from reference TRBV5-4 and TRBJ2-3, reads ETGVTQSPTHLIKTRGQQVTLRCSSQSGHNTVSWYQQALGQGPQFIFQYYREEENGRGNFPPRFSGLQFPNYSSELNVNALELDDSALYLCASSLDSGGTDTQYFGPGTRLTVL.

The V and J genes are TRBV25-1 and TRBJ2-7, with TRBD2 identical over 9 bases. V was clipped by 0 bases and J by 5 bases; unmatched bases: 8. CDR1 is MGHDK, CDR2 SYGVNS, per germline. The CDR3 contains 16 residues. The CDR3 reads CASSEYGGLAFNEQYF. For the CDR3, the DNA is TGTGCCAGCAGTGAATATGGGGGACTAGCTTTCAACGAGCAGTACTTC.

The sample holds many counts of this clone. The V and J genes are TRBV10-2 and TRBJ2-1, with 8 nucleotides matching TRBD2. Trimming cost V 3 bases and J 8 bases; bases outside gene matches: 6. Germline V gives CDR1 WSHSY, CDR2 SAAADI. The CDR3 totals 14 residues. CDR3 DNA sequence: TGCGCCAGCAGTGACGGGGGGGCTATCCATGAGCAGTTCTTC. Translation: CASSDGGAIHEQFF.

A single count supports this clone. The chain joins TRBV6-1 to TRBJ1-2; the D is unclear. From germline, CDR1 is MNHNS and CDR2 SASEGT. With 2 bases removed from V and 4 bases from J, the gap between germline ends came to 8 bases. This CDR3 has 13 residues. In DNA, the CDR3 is TGTGCCAGCAGTGAAATACGGGGCTATGGCTACACCTTC. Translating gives CASSEIRGYGYTF.

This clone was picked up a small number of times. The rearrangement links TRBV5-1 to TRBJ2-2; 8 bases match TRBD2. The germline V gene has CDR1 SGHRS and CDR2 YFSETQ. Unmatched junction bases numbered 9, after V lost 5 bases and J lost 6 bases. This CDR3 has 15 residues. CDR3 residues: CASRVNSGAPGELFF. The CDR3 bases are TGCGCCAGCAGGGTTAATAGCGGGGCCCCCGGGGAGCTGTTTTTT.

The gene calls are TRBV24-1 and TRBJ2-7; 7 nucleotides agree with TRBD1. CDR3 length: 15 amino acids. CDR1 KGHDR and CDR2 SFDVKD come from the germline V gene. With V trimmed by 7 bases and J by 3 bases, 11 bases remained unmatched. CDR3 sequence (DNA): TGTGCCACCAGCCGTGAAGGCAGGGGGTACTACGAGCAGTACTTC. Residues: CATSREGRGYYEQYF.

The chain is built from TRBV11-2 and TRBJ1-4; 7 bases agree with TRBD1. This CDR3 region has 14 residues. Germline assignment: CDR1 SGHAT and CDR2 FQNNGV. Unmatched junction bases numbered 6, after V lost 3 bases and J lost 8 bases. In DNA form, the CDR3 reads TGTGCCAGCAGCTTGACAGGGAACAGGGAAAAACTGTTTTTT. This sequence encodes CASSLTGNREKLFF.

The CDR3 DNA sequence: TGTGCCCTTAATTCCAGGGATCAGCCCCAGCATTTT. Protein product: CALNSRDQPQHF. The rearrangement uses TRBV21-1 and TRBJ1-5; the table gives TRBD1 as D, unverified against the DNA. TRBV21-1 is a documented pseudogene. The CDR3 totals 12 residues.

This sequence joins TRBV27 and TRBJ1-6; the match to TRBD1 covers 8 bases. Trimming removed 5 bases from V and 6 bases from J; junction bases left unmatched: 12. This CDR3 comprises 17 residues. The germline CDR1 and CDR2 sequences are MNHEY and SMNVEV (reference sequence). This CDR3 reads CASSPQRTGSSNSPLHF. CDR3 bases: TGTGCCAGCAGTCCCCAACGGACAGGGTCTTCTAATTCACCCCTCCACTTT.

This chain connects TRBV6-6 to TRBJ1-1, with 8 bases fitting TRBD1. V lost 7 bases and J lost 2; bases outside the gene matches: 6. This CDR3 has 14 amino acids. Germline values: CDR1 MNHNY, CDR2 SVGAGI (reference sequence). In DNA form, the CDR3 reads TGTGCCAGCACCCAGGGGGCGGGAAACACTGAAGCTTTCTTT. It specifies CASTQGAGNTEAFF.

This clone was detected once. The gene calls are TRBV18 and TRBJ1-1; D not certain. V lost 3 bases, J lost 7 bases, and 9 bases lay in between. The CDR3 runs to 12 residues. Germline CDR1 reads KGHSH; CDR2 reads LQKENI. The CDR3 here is CASSPQVGEAFF. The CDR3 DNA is TGTGCCAGCTCACCCCAGGTCGGTGAAGCTTTCTTT.

CDR3 bases: TGCGCCAGCAGTGACTTAGCGGGGGGGCGGACTTCAAATGAGCAGTTCTTC. Translating it yields CASSDLAGGRTSNEQFF. This sequence joins TRBV10-2 and TRBJ2-1; 11 nucleotides agree with TRBD2. Germline CDR1 reads WSHSY; CDR2 reads SAAADI. The CDR3 runs 17 residues. Losses at the gene ends were 3 bases for V and 7 bases for J; bases not matched to a gene: 11.

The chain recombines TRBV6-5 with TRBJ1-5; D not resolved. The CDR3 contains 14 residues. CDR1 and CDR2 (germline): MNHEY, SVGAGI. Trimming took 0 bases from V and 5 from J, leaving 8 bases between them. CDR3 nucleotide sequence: TGTGCCAGCAGTTACTCGAGTCGGGATCAGCCCCAGCATTTT. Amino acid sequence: CASSYSSRDQPQHF.